Sequencing of this TCR beta chain was carried out in a study of regulatory T cells in long-lasting Graves disease. Notes on the study in general: TRBV28 was favored in persistent disease, as were TRBJ1-2 and TRBJ2-5. Lower TCR diversity characterized persistent Graves' patients relative to newly diagnosed patients.

The time point denotes: persistent/refractory GD, antithyroid drugs over 5 years with positive TRAb. The authors made the TCR library using RNA they extracted from PBMCs. Comment on this clonotype: Its antigen is unknown.

This CDR3 comprises 12 residues. Looked up from germline, CDR1 is SGHNT and CDR2 is YYREEE (reference sequence). Trimming removed 0 bases at V and 5 bases at J, with 2 bases between. Assembly of TCR beta libraries relied on iRepertoire HTBI primers together with Arm-PCR of CDR3 regions. TCRdb used MiXCR to reprocess the multiplex PCR reads, holding one entry per CDR3 protein. The sample contains a few hundred thousand distinct CDR3 sequences, around a quarter of which appear only once. This clonotype originated in a female donor with Graves disease. Sample: peripheral blood mononuclear cells (PBMCs), taken when the disease was refractory, from a patient treated with antithyroid drugs. The chain is built from TRBV5-4 and TRBJ1-4; no reliable D call. CDR3 sequence reads: CASSLENEKLFF. As DNA, the CDR3 is TGTGCCAGCAGCTTGGAGAATGAAAAACTGTTTTTT.